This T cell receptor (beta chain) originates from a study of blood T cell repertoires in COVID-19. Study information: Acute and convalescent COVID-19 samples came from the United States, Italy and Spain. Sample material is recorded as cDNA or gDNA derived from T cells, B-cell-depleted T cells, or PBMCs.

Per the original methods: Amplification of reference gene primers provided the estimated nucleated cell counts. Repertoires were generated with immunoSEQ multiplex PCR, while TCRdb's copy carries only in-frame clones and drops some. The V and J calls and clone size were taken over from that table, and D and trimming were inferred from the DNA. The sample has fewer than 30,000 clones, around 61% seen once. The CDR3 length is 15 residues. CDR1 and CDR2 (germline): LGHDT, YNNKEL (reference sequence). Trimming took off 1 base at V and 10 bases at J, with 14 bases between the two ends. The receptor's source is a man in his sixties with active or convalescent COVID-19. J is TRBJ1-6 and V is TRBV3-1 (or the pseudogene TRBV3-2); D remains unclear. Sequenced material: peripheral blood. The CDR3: CASSQGAETSSPLHF. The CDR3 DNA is TGTGCCAGCAGCCAAGGCGCTGAAACCTCCTCACCCCTCCACTTT.